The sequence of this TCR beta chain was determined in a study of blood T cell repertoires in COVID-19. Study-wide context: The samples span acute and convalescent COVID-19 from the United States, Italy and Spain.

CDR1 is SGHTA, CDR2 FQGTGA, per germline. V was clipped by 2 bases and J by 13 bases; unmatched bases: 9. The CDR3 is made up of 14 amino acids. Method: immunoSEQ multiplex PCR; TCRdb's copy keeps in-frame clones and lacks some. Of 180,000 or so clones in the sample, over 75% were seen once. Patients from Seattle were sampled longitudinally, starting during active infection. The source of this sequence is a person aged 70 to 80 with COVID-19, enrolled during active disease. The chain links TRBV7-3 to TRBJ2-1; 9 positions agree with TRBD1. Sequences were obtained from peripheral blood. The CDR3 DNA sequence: TGTGCCAGCAGCTTATCCCCGGACAGGGGCGCACAGTTCTTC. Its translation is CASSLSPDRGAQFF. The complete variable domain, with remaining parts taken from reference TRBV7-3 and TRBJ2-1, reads GAGVSQTPSNKVTEKGKYVELRCDPISGHTALYWYRQSLGQGPEFLIYFQGTGAADDSGLPNDRFFAVRPEGSVSTLKIQRTERGDSAVYLCASSLSPDRGAQFFGPGTRLTVL.